The rows below give T cell receptor beta chains drawn from one sample of a study of blood T cell repertoires in COVID-19. Assay used: immunoSEQ multiplex PCR; TCRdb lists only in-frame clones, some missing. The sample has about 250,000 clones; approximately 92% are singletons. Sequencing used peripheral blood. The receptors were sampled from a woman aged 40 to 50 who had recovered from COVID-19. Each CDR3 is given with its conserved first and last residue. Fields, in order: D gene, V gene, J gene, CDR3 protein. D genes are given only for firm matches.

D gene: TRBD2
V gene: TRBV9
J gene: TRBJ2-3
CDR3 protein: CASSVGSSGYGTDTQYF

D gene: .
V gene: TRBV5-6
J gene: TRBJ1-5
CDR3 protein: CASSRGGSNQPQHF

D gene: TRBD1
V gene: TRBV10-2
J gene: TRBJ2-6
CDR3 protein: CASSTGAGANVLTF

D gene: TRBD2
V gene: TRBV28
J gene: TRBJ2-5
CDR3 protein: CASSLGLAGAETQYF

D gene: .
V gene: TRBV30
J gene: TRBJ1-5
CDR3 protein: CAWSLEGRGNQPQHF

D gene: .
V gene: TRBV5-4
J gene: TRBJ1-1
CDR3 protein: CASSLPWGGASTEAFF

D gene: .
V gene: TRBV28
J gene: TRBJ1-4
CDR3 protein: CASSLGRELFF

D gene: .
V gene: TRBV30
J gene: TRBJ1-4
CDR3 protein: CAWSVSRAEKLFF

D gene: TRBD2
V gene: TRBV5-4
J gene: TRBJ2-3
CDR3 protein: CASSVTSGSSIDTQYF

D gene: .
V gene: TRBV5-1
J gene: TRBJ2-1
CDR3 protein: CASSPGGGDEQFF

D gene: .
V gene: TRBV7-3
J gene: TRBJ2-1
CDR3 protein: CASSLRTLASGDEQFF

D gene: .
V gene: TRBV2
J gene: TRBJ1-1
CDR3 protein: CASSANGMNTEAFF

D gene: .
V gene: TRBV3-1/TRBV3-2
J gene: TRBJ2-7
CDR3 protein: CASSQGGANEQYF

D gene: TRBD1
V gene: TRBV28
J gene: TRBJ1-2
CDR3 protein: CASYTGDGYGYTF

D gene: TRBD2
V gene: TRBV4-1
J gene: TRBJ2-4
CDR3 protein: CASSLAIAGGGDIQYF

D gene: TRBD1
V gene: TRBV30
J gene: TRBJ1-2
CDR3 protein: CAWGKGAHVVYTF

D gene: .
V gene: TRBV3-1/TRBV3-2
J gene: TRBJ2-3
CDR3 protein: CASSQDPVTDTQYF

D gene: .
V gene: TRBV3-1/TRBV3-2
J gene: TRBJ2-7
CDR3 protein: CASSQHLERSSYEQYF

D gene: .
V gene: TRBV7-2
J gene: TRBJ1-2
CDR3 protein: CASSSANRDRYTF

D gene: TRBD2
V gene: TRBV6-5
J gene: TRBJ2-3
CDR3 protein: CASSSLAGTTDTQYF

D gene: TRBD1
V gene: TRBV11-2
J gene: TRBJ2-1
CDR3 protein: CASSSYRGLTYNEQFF

D gene: TRBD1
V gene: TRBV5-1
J gene: TRBJ2-7
CDR3 protein: CASSLAGTGVLYEQYF

D gene: .
V gene: TRBV12-3/TRBV12-4
J gene: TRBJ1-5
CDR3 protein: CASSLTENQPQHF

D gene: .
V gene: TRBV9
J gene: TRBJ2-2
CDR3 protein: CASSVAGTLNTGELFF

D gene: .
V gene: TRBV7-9
J gene: TRBJ2-2
CDR3 protein: CASSLPSGDANTGELFF

D gene: TRBD1
V gene: TRBV19
J gene: TRBJ1-5
CDR3 protein: CASSPGTDNQPQHF

D gene: .
V gene: TRBV6-5
J gene: TRBJ2-5
CDR3 protein: CASSPGVSQETQYF

D gene: .
V gene: TRBV24-1
J gene: TRBJ2-2
CDR3 protein: CATSDLVKEGTGELFF

D gene: .
V gene: TRBV29-1
J gene: TRBJ1-1
CDR3 protein: CSVPGQTRNTEAFF

D gene: .
V gene: TRBV6-5
J gene: TRBJ1-1
CDR3 protein: CASSYWGAEAFF

D gene: .
V gene: TRBV2
J gene: TRBJ2-4
CDR3 protein: CASNPSIAKNIQYF

D gene: .
V gene: TRBV11-3
J gene: TRBJ2-1
CDR3 protein: CASNPGGKINEQFF

D gene: TRBD1
V gene: TRBV2
J gene: TRBJ1-1
CDR3 protein: CASTLQGKNTEAFF

D gene: .
V gene: TRBV2
J gene: TRBJ2-2
CDR3 protein: CASSFRKTGSLNTGELFF

D gene: TRBD1
V gene: TRBV28
J gene: TRBJ1-6
CDR3 protein: CASRLPSWRTGGLLSFNSPLHF

D gene: .
V gene: TRBV28
J gene: TRBJ2-4
CDR3 protein: CASRHTDKNIQYF

D gene: TRBD2
V gene: TRBV18
J gene: TRBJ2-7
CDR3 protein: CASSPLAGGYEQYF

D gene: .
V gene: TRBV28
J gene: TRBJ2-5
CDR3 protein: CASSFGQPQETQYF

D gene: .
V gene: TRBV7-9
J gene: TRBJ2-5
CDR3 protein: CASSPGRVEETQYF

D gene: TRBD1
V gene: TRBV7-3
J gene: TRBJ2-7
CDR3 protein: CASSLIGTGTYEQYF

D gene: .
V gene: TRBV3-1/TRBV3-2
J gene: TRBJ1-6
CDR3 protein: CASSQGSGANSPLHF

D gene: .
V gene: TRBV28
J gene: TRBJ1-2
CDR3 protein: CASTLPGQVTYGYTF

D gene: .
V gene: TRBV7-8
J gene: TRBJ1-2
CDR3 protein: CASSLAQGAGNGYTF

D gene: TRBD2
V gene: TRBV18
J gene: TRBJ2-1
CDR3 protein: CASGDFRGGNEQFF

D gene: TRBD2
V gene: TRBV30
J gene: TRBJ2-3
CDR3 protein: CAWRRFELSGGTDTQYF

D gene: TRBD2
V gene: TRBV19
J gene: TRBJ2-1
CDR3 protein: CASSTRSGGTRFNEQFF

D gene: TRBD1
V gene: TRBV6-5
J gene: TRBJ2-7
CDR3 protein: CASSYGTGGSYEQYF

D gene: .
V gene: TRBV3-1/TRBV3-2
J gene: TRBJ2-3
CDR3 protein: CASSKIAHSLSDTQYF

D gene: TRBD2
V gene: TRBV18
J gene: TRBJ2-3
CDR3 protein: CASSRTSGNTDTQYF